The entry below gives a single TCR beta chain sequence along with its context. The record originates from a study of control samples from healthy donors and cancer patients. The V end was cut by 2 bases, the J end by 4 bases, with 14 bases between. The CDR3 runs 15 residues. The germline V gene has CDR1 WSHSY and CDR2 SAAADI. Produced via immunoSEQ multiplex PCR; TCRdb's table is partial and in-frame only. The sample comprises 35,000 to 45,000 clones, approximately 90% of which are singletons, and 22% rests with the top ten. The sequencing input was PBMCs. The chain joins TRBV10-2 to TRBJ1-2; D ambiguous. This receptor was taken from a woman in her thirties or forties with head and neck cancer. Here the CDR3 reads CASSEPSGFGYGYTF. The CDR3 DNA is TGCGCCAGCAGTGAGCCGTCGGGGTTTGGCTATGGCTACACCTTC.